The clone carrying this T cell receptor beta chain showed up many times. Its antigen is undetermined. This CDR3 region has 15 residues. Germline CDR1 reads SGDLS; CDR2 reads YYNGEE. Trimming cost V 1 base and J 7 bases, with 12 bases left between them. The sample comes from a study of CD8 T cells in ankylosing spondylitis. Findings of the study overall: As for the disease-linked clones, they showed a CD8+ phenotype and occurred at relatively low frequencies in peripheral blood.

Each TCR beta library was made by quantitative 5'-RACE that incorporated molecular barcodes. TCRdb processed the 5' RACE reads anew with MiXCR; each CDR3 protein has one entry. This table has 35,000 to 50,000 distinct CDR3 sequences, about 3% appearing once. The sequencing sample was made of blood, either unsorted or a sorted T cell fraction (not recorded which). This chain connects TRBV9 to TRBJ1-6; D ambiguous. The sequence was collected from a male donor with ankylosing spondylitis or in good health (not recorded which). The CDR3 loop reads CASSVRPVENSPLHF. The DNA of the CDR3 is TGTGCCAGCAGCGTAAGGCCGGTCGAGAATTCACCCCTCCACTTT. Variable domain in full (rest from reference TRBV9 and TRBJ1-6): DSGVTQTPKHLITATGQRVTLRCSPRSGDLSVYWYQQSLDQGLQFLIQYYNGEERAKGNILERFSAQQFPDLHSELNLSSLELGDSALYFCASSVRPVENSPLHFGNGTRLTVT.